These T cell receptor beta chains were read from a single sample in a study of CD8+ T cells in alopecia areata. Libraries were prepared by immunoSEQ multiplex PCR; TCRdb keeps only in-frame clonotypes and omits some of them. The sample gives more than 100,000 clones, over 50% of which show up once; 4.5% to 5.5% is in the top ten. The sample here was CD4+ T cells sorted from blood, taken at week 0. The receptors come from a human donor with alopecia areata. The CDR3 runs from the conserved cysteine through the conserved F or W. D genes are given only for firm matches. For some rows the clone size is stated as once, few or many, or as a class when expanded; others skip it.

j_call,v_call,clone_size,d_call,cdr3_aa,cdr3_nt
TRBJ1-1,TRBV5-1,.,.,CASSLGTSTEAFF,TGCGCCAGCAGCTTAGGGACTAGCACTGAAGCTTTCTTT
TRBJ2-3,TRBV28,few,TRBD2,CAASTSGVTGPDTQYF,TGTGCCGCCTCGACTAGCGGCGTTACCGGGCCAGATACGCAGTATTTT
TRBJ1-2,TRBV6-1,.,.,CASTEQGHYGYTF,TGTGCCAGCACCGAACAGGGACACTATGGCTACACCTTC
TRBJ1-5,TRBV19,few,TRBD1,CASSIASGTGSQPQHF,TGTGCCAGTAGTATAGCATCCGGGACAGGGAGCCAGCCCCAGCATTTT
TRBJ1-1,TRBV11-2,.,TRBD1,CASSSQGGRGAFF,TGTGCCAGCAGCTCCCAGGGGGGAAGAGGAGCTTTCTTT
TRBJ2-5,TRBV11-1,.,.,CASSLEGRVGETQYF,TGTGCCAGCAGCTTAGAGGGCAGGGTAGGGGAGACCCAGTACTTC
TRBJ2-7,TRBV10-1,.,.,CASSVFEQYF,TGCGCCAGCAGTGTATTCGAGCAGTACTTC
TRBJ1-4,TRBV5-4,.,.,CASSTTGEKLFF,TGTGCCAGCAGCACGACAGGCGAAAAACTGTTTTTT
TRBJ1-5,TRBV29-1,few,.,CSVGMGTQPQHF,TGCAGCGTTGGTATGGGCACTCAGCCCCAGCATTTT
TRBJ1-5,TRBV6-1,.,.,CASRTFSNQPQHF,TGTGCCAGCAGGACCTTTAGCAATCAGCCCCAGCATTTT
TRBJ1-2,TRBV7-2,.,.,CASSLGLGGRGYGYTF,TGTGCCAGCAGCTTGGGCCTCGGGGGACGGGGCTATGGCTACACCTTC
TRBJ2-7,TRBV7-9,.,TRBD1,CASSMGRQGDNEQYF,TGTGCCAGCAGCATGGGGAGACAGGGGGACAACGAGCAGTACTTC
TRBJ2-7,TRBV30,.,TRBD2,CAWGGLAGPYEQYF,TGTGCCTGGGGGGGACTAGCGGGCCCCTACGAGCAGTACTTC
TRBJ1-4,TRBV5-4,.,TRBD1,CASSLGQGGREKLFF,TGTGCCAGCAGCTTGGGACAGGGCGGTCGAGAAAAACTGTTTTTT
TRBJ2-5,TRBV6-5,few,TRBD2,CATEREGGETQYF,TGTGCCACGGAGCGGGAGGGAGGAGAGACCCAGTACTTC
TRBJ2-2,TRBV25-1,.,.,CASSELFTGELFF,TGTGCCAGCAGTGAGCTCTTCACCGGGGAGCTGTTTTTT
TRBJ1-2,TRBV19,.,.,CASRTGHYGYTF,TGTGCCAGTCGAACTGGCCACTATGGCTACACCTTC
TRBJ2-2,TRBV5-1,.,.,CASSTGQNTGELFF,TGCGCCAGCAGCACTGGACAGAACACCGGGGAGCTGTTTTTT
TRBJ2-4,TRBV9,.,TRBD2,CASKPSGSDIQYF,TGTGCCAGCAAGCCTAGCGGGAGTGACATTCAGTACTTC
TRBJ2-5,TRBV19,.,.,CASSRGTEETQYF,TGTGCCAGTAGTAGGGGAACGGAAGAGACCCAGTACTTC
TRBJ2-7,TRBV5-1,.,TRBD1,CASRQSPGTGYEQYF,TGCGCCAGCAGACAATCCCCCGGGACAGGCTACGAGCAGTACTTC
TRBJ1-4,TRBV5-1,.,.,CASSFATNEKLFF,TGCGCCAGCAGCTTTGCAACTAATGAAAAACTGTTTTTT
TRBJ1-1,TRBV7-9,.,TRBD1,CASTGQGISGTEAFF,TGTGCCAGCACGGGACAGGGGATCTCGGGCACTGAAGCTTTCTTT
TRBJ2-3,TRBV29-1,.,.,CSVEGWENTQYF,TGCAGCGTTGAAGGTTGGGAGAACACGCAGTATTTT
TRBJ2-5,TRBV5-1,few,.,CASSQQETQYF,TGCGCCAGCAGCCAACAAGAGACCCAGTACTTC
TRBJ2-5,TRBV21-1,.,.,CASSTRDNEETQYF,TGTGCCAGCAGCACACGGGACAACGAAGAGACCCAGTACTTC
TRBJ2-7,TRBV6-6,.,.,CASRVGVGASYEQYF,TGTGCCAGCAGGGTAGGGGTTGGGGCTTCTTACGAGCAGTACTTC
TRBJ1-1,TRBV20-1,.,.,CSARRLLAFF,TGCAGTGCTAGGAGGCTGTTGGCTTTCTTT
TRBJ2-7,TRBV6-5,few,TRBD1,CASSIQGALDEQYF,TGTGCCAGCAGTATTCAGGGGGCTCTGGACGAGCAGTACTTC
TRBJ1-5,TRBV5-1,.,.,CASSSNIDQPQHF,TGCGCCAGCAGCTCCAATATTGACCAGCCCCAGCATTTT
TRBJ2-5,TRBV2,.,.,CASNGQRLKTQYF,TGTGCCAGCAATGGGCAGCGTTTGAAGACCCAGTACTTC
TRBJ2-7,TRBV5-1,.,.,CASSLGRLRYEQYF,TGCGCCAGCAGCCTGGGCCGACTCCGCTACGAGCAGTACTTC
TRBJ2-2,TRBV6-5,.,.,CASSYVSSADTGELFF,TGTGCCAGCAGTTACGTATCCAGTGCGGACACCGGGGAGCTGTTTTTT
TRBJ2-2,TRBV6-6,.,.,CASADRGSWTGELFF,TGTGCCAGCGCCGATCGGGGGTCGTGGACCGGGGAGCTGTTTTTT
TRBJ1-1,TRBV7-9,.,.,CASSLVRGNTEAFF,TGTGCCAGCAGCTTAGTGCGAGGGAATACTGAAGCTTTCTTT
TRBJ1-5,TRBV30,once,.,CAWSPLGGLDQPQHF,TGTGCCTGGAGTCCCCTGGGGGGGCTTGATCAGCCCCAGCATTTT
TRBJ2-3,TRBV4-2,.,.,CASSQGGVRTDTQYF,TGTGCCAGCAGCCAAGGAGGCGTCCGTACAGATACGCAGTATTTT
TRBJ1-2,TRBV28,.,.,CASSQGAADYGYTF,TGTGCCAGCAGTCAAGGGGCCGCTGACTATGGCTACACCTTC
TRBJ1-4,TRBV6-6,once,.,CASSYPGKLFF,TGTGCCAGCAGTTACCCGGGAAAACTGTTTTTT
TRBJ1-2,TRBV7-2,once,TRBD1,CASSHVRQGLGGDGYTF,TGTGCCAGCAGCCACGTTAGACAGGGCCTCGGAGGGGATGGCTACACCTTC
TRBJ2-1,TRBV5-1,few,TRBD2,CASSLEGTSGRFF,TGCGCCAGCAGCTTGGAGGGGACTAGCGGGAGGTTCTTC
TRBJ2-7,TRBV6-5,.,.,CASSYRGLYEQYF,TGTGCCAGCAGTTACAGGGGATTATACGAGCAGTACTTC